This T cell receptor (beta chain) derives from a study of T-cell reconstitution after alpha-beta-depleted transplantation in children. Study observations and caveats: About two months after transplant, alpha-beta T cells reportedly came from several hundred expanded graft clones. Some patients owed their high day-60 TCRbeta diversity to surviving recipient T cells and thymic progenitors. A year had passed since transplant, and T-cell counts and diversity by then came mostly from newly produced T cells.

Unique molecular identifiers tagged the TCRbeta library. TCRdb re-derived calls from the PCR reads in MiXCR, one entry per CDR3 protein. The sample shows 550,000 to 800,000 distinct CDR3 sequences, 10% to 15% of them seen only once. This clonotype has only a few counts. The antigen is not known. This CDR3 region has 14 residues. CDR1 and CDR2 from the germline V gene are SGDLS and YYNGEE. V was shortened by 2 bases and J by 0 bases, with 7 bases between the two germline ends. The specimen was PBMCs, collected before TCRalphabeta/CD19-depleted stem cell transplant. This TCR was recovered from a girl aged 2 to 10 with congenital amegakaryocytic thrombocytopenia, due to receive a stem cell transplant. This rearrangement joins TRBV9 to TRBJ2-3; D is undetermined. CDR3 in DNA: TGTGCCAGCAGCGTCCGATGGAGCACAGATACGCAGTATTTT. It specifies CASSVRWSTDTQYF.